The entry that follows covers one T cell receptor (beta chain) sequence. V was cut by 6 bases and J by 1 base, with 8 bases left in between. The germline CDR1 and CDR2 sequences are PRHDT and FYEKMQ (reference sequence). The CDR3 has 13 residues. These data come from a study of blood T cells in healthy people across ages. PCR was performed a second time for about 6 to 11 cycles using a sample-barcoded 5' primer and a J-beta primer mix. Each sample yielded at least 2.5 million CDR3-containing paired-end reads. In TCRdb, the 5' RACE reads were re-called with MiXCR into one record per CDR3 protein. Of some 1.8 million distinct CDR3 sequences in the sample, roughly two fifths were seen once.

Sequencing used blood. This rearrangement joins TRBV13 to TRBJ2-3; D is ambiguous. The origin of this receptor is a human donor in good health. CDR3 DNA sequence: TGTGCCAGCAGAGGTGACCGCACAGATACGCAGTATTTT. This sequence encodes CASRGDRTDTQYF.